The source of this T cell receptor beta chain is a study of blood T cell repertoires in COVID-19. Study-wide background: Acute and convalescent COVID-19 specimens originated in the United States, Italy and Spain. The analysed material was cDNA or gDNA that came from T cells, B-cell-depleted T cells, or PBMCs.

Data came from immunoSEQ multiplex PCR; TCRdb stores just in-frame clones and leaves some out. The repertoire holds roughly 220,000 clones, about 79% seen once, with approximately 1.2% in the top ten. The germline gives CDR1 LGHDT, CDR2 YNNKEL (reference sequence). Trimming removed 0 bases at V and 5 bases at J, with 15 bases between. The CDR3 sequence is 16 residues long. The sequencing sample was made of PBMCs or T cells enriched from blood (not recorded which). The chain uses TRBV3-1 (or the pseudogene TRBV3-2) and TRBJ2-3; possibly TRBD2 for D (6 bases). This receptor was obtained from a woman in her thirties or forties with acute COVID-19. In DNA, the CDR3 is TGTGCCAGCAGCCAAGATGGTAGCGGAAATGGAGATACGCAGTATTTT. Protein product: CASSQDGSGNGDTQYF.